The clone carrying this T cell receptor beta chain was found a few times. The antigen remains undetermined. The sample originates from a study of cytomegalovirus exposure and HLA in healthy donors. The germline V gene encodes CDR1 SGHAT and CDR2 FQNNGV. The CDR3 runs 15 residues. V was shortened by 5 bases and J by 3 bases, with 17 bases between the two germline ends. Findings and caveats of the study: A later analysis showed that HLA-associated TCR beta chains had undergone more clonal expansion than equally common others. On later analysis, the bulk of CMV-associated TCR beta chains appeared to be HLA-restricted. An analysis done earlier found most TCR beta V segments productive about 90% or about 30% of the time. The records held CMV serostatus as the only immune exposure information.

60 Vbeta and 13 Jbeta primers were used in PCR. Clones were read by immunoSEQ multiplex PCR, and TCRdb kept only the in-frame ones, dropping some. There are 95,000 to 150,000 clones in the sample; 75% to 80% occur only once, and just under 6.5% lies in the top ten. The specimen sequenced was PBMCs. The V and J genes are TRBV11-2 and TRBJ2-7, with D possibly TRBD2 on 6 matching bases. The clonotype comes from a woman aged 40 to 50 in good health and CMV-seronegative. CDR3 in amino acids: CASSALRTTLYEQYF. The CDR3 DNA is TGTGCCAGCAGCGCCTTACGGACTACCCTCTACGAGCAGTACTTC.